Listed below are T cell receptor beta chains from one sample, sequenced in a study of T-cell memory formation after mild COVID-19. TCRdb called the 5' RACE reads again in MiXCR, with one record for every CDR3 protein. This sample has 100,000 to 130,000 distinct CDR3 sequences, with approximately 15% found just once. The sequenced sample was PBMCs or a T cell subset sorted from them (not recorded which). The receptors here all came from a man aged 18 to 30 who had mild COVID-19 (a few samples of this study predate the infection). Cell type and time point are not known. Both conserved end residues are part of each CDR3. D genes are given only for firm matches. Some rows have no size entry. The others give once, few or many, or a class for an expanded clone.

14 many TRBJ1-2 TRBV4-1 TRBD1 CASSPLDREDGYTF TGCGCCAGCAGCCCACTGGACAGGGAGGATGGCTACACCTTC
13 many TRBJ1-1 TRBV25-1 - CASSETGGGVAFF TGTGCCAGCAGTGAAACCGGAGGAGGGGTAGCTTTCTTT
14 - TRBJ2-1 TRBV19 - CASRLGGRLNEQFF TGTGCCAGCCGACTGGGGGGCCGCCTCAATGAGCAGTTCTTC
16 few TRBJ1-3 TRBV7-8 - CASSFGGPLSGNTIYF TGTGCCAGCAGCTTTGGGGGCCCGCTCTCTGGAAACACCATATATTTT
17 few TRBJ2-7 TRBV11-2 TRBD1 CASSPFPGTDNSYEQYF TGTGCCAGCAGCCCTTTTCCCGGGACAGACAACTCCTACGAGCAGTACTTC
11 few TRBJ2-7 TRBV11-2 - CASSQTGEQYF TGTGCCAGCAGCCAGACCGGGGAGCAGTACTTC
14 few TRBJ2-7 TRBV5-4 - CASSLSGGEDEQYF TGTGCCAGCAGCTTGTCAGGGGGGGAGGACGAGCAGTACTTC
16 - TRBJ2-6 TRBV28 - CASRVLTPSGANVLTF TGTGCCAGCAGGGTGCTTACTCCCTCTGGGGCCAACGTCCTGACTTTC
14 - TRBJ1-3 TRBV7-9 - CASSPQGYGNTIYF TGTGCCAGCAGCCCACAGGGCTATGGAAACACCATATATTTT
13 few TRBJ2-1 TRBV7-8 - CASSFRRANEQFF TGTGCCAGCAGCTTTCGGAGGGCCAATGAGCAGTTCTTC
16 - TRBJ1-5 TRBV12-3/TRBV12-4 - CASTNGRTEPNQPQHF TGTGCCAGCACTAATGGGAGGACAGAGCCTAATCAGCCCCAGCATTTT
15 many TRBJ1-1 TRBV20-1 - CSAPRLGRWDTEAFF TGCAGTGCTCCTAGATTGGGGCGCTGGGATACTGAAGCTTTCTTT
16 - TRBJ2-3 TRBV12-3/TRBV12-4 TRBD2 CASSLFSAGDTDTQYF TGTGCCAGCAGTCTTTTTTCGGCGGGGGACACAGATACGCAGTATTTT
16 many TRBJ1-1 TRBV3-1 - CASSQDREGGVTEAFF TGTGCCAGCAGCCAAGATCGTGAAGGGGGAGTCACTGAAGCTTTCTTT
13 - TRBJ2-3 TRBV11-3 - CASSLDKADTQYF TGTGCCAGCAGCTTAGACAAAGCAGATACGCAGTATTTT
11 many TRBJ2-1 TRBV5-4 - CASSAYNEQFF TGTGCCAGCAGCGCTTACAATGAGCAGTTCTTC
15 few TRBJ2-5 TRBV29-1 - CSVEGGEAGEETQYF TGCAGCGTTGAGGGCGGGGAGGCTGGAGAGGAGACCCAGTACTTC
16 - TRBJ2-4 TRBV12-3/TRBV12-4 - CASRGPGAIKKNIQYF TGTGCCAGCAGGGGCCCGGGGGCGATAAAAAAGAACATTCAGTACTTC
15 - TRBJ2-1 TRBV7-3 - CASSPDSVSYNEQFF TGTGCCAGCAGCCCCGACAGCGTCTCCTACAATGAGCAGTTCTTC
14 many TRBJ2-1 TRBV7-9 TRBD2 CASSLGREGNEQFF TGTGCCAGCAGCTTAGGTAGGGAGGGCAATGAGCAGTTCTTC
11 few TRBJ2-1 TRBV7-9 - CASSLSDEQFF TGTGCCAGCAGCTTATCCGATGAGCAGTTCTTC
15 few TRBJ2-1 TRBV6-5 - CASSYAPGGLTEQFF TGTGCCAGCAGTTATGCCCCCGGAGGATTGACCGAGCAGTTCTTC
15 few TRBJ1-3 TRBV7-9 TRBD1 CASSPSQGARNTIYF TGTGCCAGCAGCCCGAGCCAGGGGGCTAGAAACACCATATATTTT
16 - TRBJ2-3 TRBV29-1 TRBD2 CSVVRLAGIRTDTQYF TGCAGCGTTGTTCGTTTAGCGGGGATTCGCACAGATACGCAGTATTTT
15 - TRBJ2-5 TRBV7-3 TRBD2 CASSPSGGAPETQYF TGTGCCAGCAGCCCCTCCGGGGGGGCCCCAGAGACCCAGTACTTC
15 few TRBJ2-3 TRBV6-4 - CASSEGGGSTDTQYF TGTGCCAGCAGTGAGGGCGGGGGCAGCACAGATACGCAGTATTTT
16 few TRBJ2-1 TRBV12-3/TRBV12-4 TRBD2 CASSSLASGAYNEQFF TGTGCCAGCAGTTCCTTAGCTAGCGGGGCTTACAATGAGCAGTTCTTC
15 many TRBJ2-1 TRBV7-8 - CASSLGQGRVDEQFF TGTGCCAGCAGCTTAGGTCAGGGCCGGGTCGATGAGCAGTTCTTC
14 - TRBJ2-5 TRBV27 TRBD1 CASSLGDSQETQYF TGTGCCAGCAGTTTGGGGGACAGCCAAGAGACCCAGTACTTC
18 few TRBJ2-6 TRBV6-2/TRBV6-3 TRBD1 CASSHPGTGVSGANVLTF TGTGCCAGCAGCCACCCCGGGACAGGGGTTTCTGGGGCCAACGTCCTGACTTTC
14 - TRBJ2-7 TRBV4-1 TRBD1 CASSRGQGSYEQYF TGCGCCAGCAGCCGAGGACAGGGCTCCTACGAGCAGTACTTC
12 - TRBJ2-1 TRBV7-2 - CASSLSRNEQFF TGTGCCAGCAGCCTAAGCCGGAATGAGCAGTTCTTC
12 few TRBJ2-7 TRBV20-1 TRBD1 CSAWTGGYEQYF TGCAGTGCTTGGACAGGGGGTTACGAGCAGTACTTC
15 - TRBJ1-1 TRBV5-1 - CASSLPQQMNTEAFF TGCGCCAGCAGCTTGCCCCAGCAAATGAACACTGAAGCTTTCTTT
17 - TRBJ2-5 TRBV3-1 TRBD2 CASSQLGSGGAFETQYF TGTGCCAGCAGCCAATTGGGTAGCGGGGGGGCCTTTGAGACCCAGTACTTC
16 - TRBJ1-1 TRBV6-5 - CASSYSSVSLNTEAFF TGTGCCAGCAGTTACTCCAGCGTCAGTCTGAACACTGAAGCTTTCTTT